The clone carrying this T cell receptor (beta chain) was picked up a small number of times. The antigen is not known. The data originate from a study of T cells in Graves' hyperthyroidism and ophthalmopathy. Study overall: Prior to any treatment, at the point of initial diagnosis, peripheral blood was collected.

The V end was cut by 3 bases, the J end by 3 bases, with 15 bases between. Germline CDR1 LNHDA, CDR2 SQIVND (reference sequence). The CDR3 is 15 amino acids. TCR beta CDR3 regions were amplified from RNA transcripts. During a first-round RT-PCR of the TCR CDR3, the HTBI primer set was used. TCRdb independently ran MiXCR on the multiplex PCR reads; one entry per CDR3 protein. In the table there are roughly 280,000 distinct CDR3 sequences, about a sixth of which are singletons. Study-level points and caveats: Ophthalmopathy was told apart from stable hyperthyroidism by a 13 V-J model. Expanded thyroid clonotypes (above 0.001) were mostly also found in blood.

This sequence joins TRBV19 and TRBJ2-7; D perhaps matches TRBD1 (6 bases). The receptor was isolated from a woman aged 55-70 years with Graves' ophthalmopathy. The sample taken for sequencing was blood. This CDR3 is CASSIRRQGSYEQYF. The CDR3 nucleotides are TGTGCCAGTAGTATTAGGCGGCAGGGGAGCTACGAGCAGTACTTC.